This T cell receptor beta chain was profiled in a study of OX40 agonist ivuxolimab in advanced cancers. In the study overall: At about 81% male, the cohort had a mean age of 60 years, ranging from about 23 to 80. Broader study findings: Clonal expansion was seen in CD4+ and CD8+ blood T cells by week 6 at 0.1 to 3.0 mg/kg. The mean number of expanded clones was higher in CD8+ T cells than in CD4+.

A remark on this clone: The antigen is undetermined.

Method: immunoSEQ multiplex PCR; TCRdb's copy keeps in-frame clones and lacks some. Here the sample spans approximately 19,000 clones, 80% to 90% being singletons. Patients were ruled out by autoimmune disease history or systemic immunosuppression. The CDR3 is 15 residues long. Germline lookup yields CDR1 SGDLS and CDR2 YYNGEE. The ends were cut back, 4 bases at V and 7 bases at J, with 21 bases in the middle. This chain links TRBV9 with TRBJ2-7, with a weak D call TRBD2 (6 bases). The sequence derives from an adult with an advanced solid tumor such as melanoma, head and neck, liver or kidney cancer. Material: CD4+ or CD8+ T cells sorted from blood, obtained in a trial of the OX40 agonist ivuxolimab. CDR3 nucleotide sequence: TGTGCCAGCAGCCCCCGCCGGCTAGCGATGGGGGAGCAGTACTTC. The encoded protein is CASSPRRLAMGEQYF.